The 10 T cell receptor beta chains listed next were all sequenced from one sample in a study of lymphopenia after photon versus proton radiotherapy. Produced via immunoSEQ multiplex PCR; TCRdb's table is partial and in-frame only. The sample shows 6,000 to 6,500 clones, approximately 91% of them seen only once. Sequencing used peripheral blood, obtained from a patient treated with photon-based radiotherapy. These receptors all stem from a man between 60 and 75 years old with cholangiocarcinoma.

Of note for this clone: One end of the junction varies from germline; a read error may be responsible. The same CDR3 also results from other DNA sequences found in this sample. The genes are TRBV2 and TRBJ2-3; perhaps TRBD2 as D (5 bases). Germline assignment: CDR1 SNHLY and CDR2 FYNNEI. The CDR3 loop spans 12 amino acids. CDR3 amino acids: CASSDGVDTQYF. CDR3 sequence (DNA): TGTGCTAGCAGTGACGGGGTGGATACGCAGTATTTT.

This CDR3 reads CATRAPAAPEAFF. In nucleotides, the CDR3 is TGTGCCACCAGGGCCCCGGCGGCCCCTGAAGCTTTCTTT. The genes are TRBV15 and TRBJ1-1; no definite D call. The V end was cut by 6 bases, the J end by 6 bases, with 14 bases between. Germline V CDR1 and CDR2: LNHNV, YYDKDF (reference sequence). This CDR3 is built from 13 residues.

The gene calls are TRBV2 and TRBJ1-4, with 7 bases aligning to TRBD1. V shed 6 bases and J 3 bases; nucleotides not matched to a gene: 1. The CDR3 has 13 amino acids. Germline values: CDR1 SNHLY, CDR2 FYNNEI. CDR3 region: CASRGQPNEKLFF. The DNA for the CDR3 is TGTGCCAGCAGGGGACAGCCTAATGAAAAACTGTTTTTT. Based on the CDR3 plus reference TRBV2 and TRBJ1-4, the full variable domain is EPEVTQTPSHQVTQMGQEVILRCVPISNHLYFYWYRQILGQKVEFLVSFYNNEISEKSEIFDDQFSVERPDGSNFTLKIRSTKLEDSAMYFCASRGQPNEKLFFGSGTQLSVL.

The gene calls are TRBV5-5 and TRBJ2-1; 8 nucleotides line up with TRBD1. The CDR3 extends over 13 amino acids. V lost 4 bases, J lost 9 bases, and 6 bases stayed unmatched. Germline V CDR1 and CDR2: SGHKS, YYEKEE (reference sequence). CDR3 region: CASSQDRVGEQFF. The CDR3 DNA is TGTGCCAGCAGCCAGGACAGGGTCGGTGAGCAGTTCTTC.

This clone was picked up one time. The chain carries TRBV28 and TRBJ2-5; tentative D call: TRBD1 (5 bases). V shed 3 bases and J shed 3 bases, with 11 bases lying between them. The CDR3 is 14 residues long. Germline CDR1 is MDHEN and CDR2 is SYDVKM. CDR3 loop: CASSLSPGKETQYF. CDR3 nucleotides: TGTGCCAGCAGTTTGTCCCCAGGGAAAGAGACCCAGTACTTC.

The sample holds a few counts of this clone. The J gene is TRBJ1-2, the V gene TRBV15, with 7 bases aligning to TRBD1. The CDR3 length is 15 residues. Germline lookup yields CDR1 LNHNV and CDR2 YYDKDF (reference sequence). Losses at the gene ends were 5 bases for V and 0 bases for J; bases not matched to a gene: 6. CDR3 sequence (DNA): TGTGCCACCAGCCCAGGGGACAGAACTAACTATGGCTACACCTTC. Its translation is CATSPGDRTNYGYTF.

The genes are TRBV30 and TRBJ1-3; D is unresolved. This CDR3 contains 11 residues. Germline CDR1 and CDR2: GTSNPN and SVGIG (reference sequence). Trimming pared 4 bases from V and 1 base from J, leaving 2 bases between. CDR3 region: CAWNSGNTIYF. The CDR3 DNA is TGTGCCTGGAATTCTGGAAACACCATATATTTT.

V and J are TRBV7-9 and TRBJ2-1; 8 nucleotides line up with TRBD2. After removal of 4 bases from V and 8 bases from J, the junction contained 10 bases not matched to a gene. CDR3 length equals 15 residues. Germline V gene sequence: CDR1 SEHNR, CDR2 FQNEAQ (reference sequence). CDR3 amino acids: CASSSRGGLGDEQFF. The DNA of the CDR3 is TGTGCCAGCAGCTCCCGGGGGGGCCTCGGGGATGAGCAGTTCTTC.

This clone was recorded only once. The gene calls are TRBV11-2 and TRBJ2-3; 7 positions agree with TRBD1. Germline CDR1 and CDR2: SGHAT and FQNNGV. V trimming: 2 bases; J trimming: 3 bases; junction bases outside the gene matches: 11. CDR3 size: 17 residues. CDR3 bases: TGTGCCAGCAGCTTATCGGTTGGGACAGAGATAACAGATACGCAGTATTTT. This encodes CASSLSVGTEITDTQYF.

The genes are TRBV7-9 and TRBJ2-5, with 8 bases aligning to TRBD2. Germline trimming cut 6 bases from V and 5 bases from J; bases unmatched to any gene: 11. Germline values: CDR1 SEHNR, CDR2 FQNEAQ (reference sequence). The CDR3 spans 15 residues. Written as DNA, the CDR3 is TGTGCCAGCAGGGGAGCGGGAGCGGGAGAGGAGACCCAGTACTTC. Amino acids: CASRGAGAGEETQYF.